This entry concerns a single T cell receptor (beta chain). Enrolment of Seattle patients took place during active infection, and they were followed longitudinally. This sample is part of a study of blood T cell repertoires in COVID-19. Whole-study context: Acute and convalescent COVID-19 samples came from the United States, Italy and Spain.

The CDR3 has 12 residues. Trimming removed 2 bases at V and 7 bases at J, with 9 bases between. In germline, CDR1 is KGHSH, CDR2 LQKENI. Authors' analysis steps: Estimation of nucleated cell counts relied on the amplification of reference gene primers. TCRdb keeps only in-frame clones here, not all; method: immunoSEQ multiplex PCR. From that table come the V and J calls and clone size; the DNA was used to work out D and trimming. The sample holds some 220,000 clones, 75% to 90% seen once. The TCR comes from a woman in her seventies with COVID-19, enrolled during active disease. The chain couples TRBV18 to TRBJ2-7; D may be TRBD2 (6 bases). The sequencing input was peripheral blood. CDR3 in amino acids: CASSPSGGEQYF. The CDR3 bases are TGTGCCAGCTCACCATCCGGGGGTGAGCAGTACTTC.